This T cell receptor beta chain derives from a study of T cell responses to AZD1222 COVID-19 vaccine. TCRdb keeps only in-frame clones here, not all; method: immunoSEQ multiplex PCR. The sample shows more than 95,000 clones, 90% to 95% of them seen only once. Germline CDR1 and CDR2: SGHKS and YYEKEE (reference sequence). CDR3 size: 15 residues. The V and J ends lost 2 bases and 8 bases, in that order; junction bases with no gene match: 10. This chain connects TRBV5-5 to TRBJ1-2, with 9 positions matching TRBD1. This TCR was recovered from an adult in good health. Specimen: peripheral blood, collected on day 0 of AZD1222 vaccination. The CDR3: CASSFRQGVSQGYTF. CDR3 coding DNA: TGTGCCAGCAGCTTCCGACAGGGGGTCTCTCAAGGCTACACCTTC.